The rows below give T cell receptor beta chains drawn from one sample of a study of blood T cell repertoires in COVID-19. The protocol was immunoSEQ multiplex PCR, while the TCRdb copy is restricted to in-frame clones and leaves out a portion. The sample shows under 300,000 clones, 89% of them seen only once. Sequenced material: peripheral blood. The receptors derive from a man aged 45 to 65 with acute or convalescent COVID-19. Each CDR3 is given without its conserved first and last residue.

>TRBJ1-1|TRBV30
AWERGGDTEAF
>TRBJ2-2|TRBV18
ASSPPRVTGELF
>TRBJ1-1|TRBV29-1
SVRTTGGDTEAF
>TRBJ2-5|TRBV19
ASRASGGRETQY
>TRBJ1-1|TRBV10-1
ASSVGPGTEAF
>TRBJ1-2|TRBV5-1
ASSVQGFYT
>TRBJ1-1|TRBV2
ASSGAGIRGRTEAF
>TRBJ2-1|TRBV11-2
ASSRDRPLSYNEQF
>TRBJ1-2|TRBV3-1/TRBV3-2
ASSQVENGYT
>TRBJ2-5|TRBV7-3
ASSPNRGGETQY
>TRBJ2-6|TRBV18
ASSRTGANVLT
>TRBJ2-7|TRBV2
ASSEVLRQSEQY
>TRBJ2-7|TRBV10-3
AIKDSPYDEQY
>TRBJ2-3|TRBV9
ASSVTTSTDTQY
>TRBJ2-2|TRBV2
ASSITGGSNTGELF
>TRBJ2-1|TRBV2
ASTAGPAEYGNEQF
>TRBJ2-6|TRBV11-2
ASSPQQFSGANVLT
>TRBJ2-1|TRBV9
ASSVTSGAYNEQF
>TRBJ1-5|TRBV3-1/TRBV3-2
ASSHQGQSQH
>TRBJ1-2|TRBV4-1
ASSQTGTENGYT
>TRBJ1-6|TRBV5-4
ASRRTGDNSPLH
>TRBJ1-2|TRBV5-4
ASSPGRRGYGYT
>TRBJ2-1|TRBV7-6
ASSPKLGAVEQF
>TRBJ1-5|TRBV30
AWSVGQGNQPQH
>TRBJ2-2|TRBV3-1/TRBV3-2
ASSRSLGLVGELF
>TRBJ2-5|TRBV14
ASSQRMREETQY
>TRBJ1-2|TRBV7-3
ASSLHPDRGHGYT
>TRBJ2-4|TRBV7-6
ASSLHPQGALAKNIQY
>TRBJ2-7|TRBV9
ASSVEPPSGGAYEQY
>TRBJ2-7|TRBV28
ASSSPSTGEQY
>TRBJ1-1|TRBV5-1
ASGRAGSPEAF
>TRBJ1-2|TRBV7-3
ASSPPGGVAYGYT
>TRBJ1-4|TRBV5-5
ASSRDRGIANEKLF
>TRBJ2-3|TRBV2
ASRTAPQMNTQY
>TRBJ1-2|TRBV12-3/TRBV12-4
ASTPRRGIGYT
>TRBJ2-3|TRBV4-1
ASSPRGHDTQY
>TRBJ1-1|TRBV7-8
ASSYRVRTEAF
>TRBJ2-1|TRBV3-1/TRBV3-2
ASSPPFGGYNEQF
>TRBJ2-7|TRBV9
ASSALTGDRGHEQY